A single sample gave rise to the 9 T cell receptor beta chains below, sequenced in a study of control samples from healthy donors and cancer patients. Sequenced by immunoSEQ multiplex PCR; TCRdb stores in-frame clones only, minus some. The table lists 120,000 or so clones, 88% of them singletons, with less than 4% in the top ten. The sequencing input was PBMCs. The source of these receptors is a woman between 55 and 75 years old with lung cancer.

V and J are TRBV5-1 and TRBJ1-4; D gene ambiguous. V was clipped by 0 bases and J by 7 bases, with 13 bases between them. Germline V gene lookup returns CDR1 SGHRS and CDR2 YFSETQ. CDR3 length: 15 residues. CDR3 protein: CASSLAEGFAEKLFF. CDR3 bases: TGCGCCAGCAGCTTGGCCGAGGGTTTCGCTGAAAAACTGTTTTTT.

This clone was observed a single time. This chain uses TRBV11-3 with TRBJ2-7; the match to TRBD1 covers 8 bases. V lost 4 bases to trimming and J lost 0 bases; unmatched junction nucleotides: 2. The germline CDR1 and CDR2 sequences are SGHNT and YENEEA. The CDR3 sequence is 14 residues long. CDR3 sequence reads: CASSSQGDSYEQYF. The CDR3 DNA reads TGTGCCAGCAGCTCACAGGGGGACTCCTACGAGCAGTACTTC.

J is TRBJ2-5 and V is TRBV6-5; tentatively, D is TRBD1 (5 bases). CDR3 size: 15 residues. V shed 0 bases and J shed 4 bases, with 12 bases lying between them. Germline CDR1 reads MNHEY; CDR2 reads SVGAGI. For the CDR3, the DNA is TGTGCCAGCAGTTACTCGAGGTGGGGCGGAGAGACCCAGTACTTC. This sequence encodes CASSYSRWGGETQYF.

The chain joins TRBV2 to TRBJ1-2; TRBD1 aligns across 8 bases. Germline CDR1 and CDR2: SNHLY and FYNNEI. This CDR3 is built from 13 residues. The ends lost 11 bases at V and 4 bases at J; junction bases unmatched: 9. CDR3 protein: CALGQGDFYGYTF. CDR3 coding DNA: TGTGCCCTCGGACAGGGAGACTTCTATGGCTACACCTTC.

V usage is TRBV5-1 and J usage is TRBJ2-5, with unresolved D. This CDR3 has 15 amino acids. V lost 6 bases, J lost 3 bases, and 18 bases lay in between. CDR1 SGHRS and CDR2 YFSETQ come from the germline V gene. The CDR3 DNA reads TGCGCCAGCAAACTTGGTGGGCAGGCCGAAGAGACCCAGTACTTC. Translating gives CASKLGGQAEETQYF.

This chain joins TRBV12-3 or TRBV12-4 and TRBJ1-5; D might be TRBD1 (6 bases). V lost 4 bases and J 6 bases, leaving 10 bases between the germline ends. The CDR3 spans 13 residues. Here the CDR3 DNA reads TGTGCCAGCAGTTCGCAGGGGTTTCAGCCCCAGCATTTT. This sequence encodes CASSSQGFQPQHF.

A single count supports this clone. The chain combines TRBV7-9 with TRBJ1-3, with TRBD1 matching 7 bases. With 10 bases clipped from V and 2 bases from J, the junction kept 11 bases outside the gene matches. Germline values: CDR1 SEHNR, CDR2 FQNEAQ (reference sequence). The CDR3 is 15 amino acids. The CDR3 loop reads CAIIPQQGTGNTIYF. The CDR3 nucleotides read TGTGCCATCATACCGCAACAGGGGACTGGAAACACCATATATTTT. The whole variable domain, remainder taken from reference TRBV7-9 and TRBJ1-3, is DTGVSQNPRHKITKRGQNVTFRCDPISEHNRLYWYRQTLGQGPEFLTYFQNEAQLEKSRLLSDRFSAERPKGSFSTLEIQRTEQGDSAMYLCAIIPQQGTGNTIYFGEGSWLTVV.

The chain has TRBV18 and TRBJ2-2, with a weak D call TRBD1 (6 bases). Per the germline V gene, CDR1 is KGHSH and CDR2 is LQKENI. The CDR3 extends over 17 amino acids. V was pared by 5 bases and J by 2 bases, with 18 bases between. The DNA for the CDR3 is TGTGCCAGCTCAACGAAGCAGGGGAACTATAACACCGGGGAGCTGTTTTTT. The encoded protein is CASSTKQGNYNTGELFF.

CDR3 DNA sequence: TGTGCCAGTAGCAGCGATAAACAGGGCCTCTACGAGCAGTACTTC. This gives the protein CASSSDKQGLYEQYF. The chain uses TRBV19 and TRBJ2-7, with D maybe TRBD1 (6 bases). This CDR3 has 15 residues. Germline loops: CDR1 LNHDA, CDR2 SQIVND (reference sequence). The V and J ends lost 6 bases and 3 bases respectively, with 18 bases between them.